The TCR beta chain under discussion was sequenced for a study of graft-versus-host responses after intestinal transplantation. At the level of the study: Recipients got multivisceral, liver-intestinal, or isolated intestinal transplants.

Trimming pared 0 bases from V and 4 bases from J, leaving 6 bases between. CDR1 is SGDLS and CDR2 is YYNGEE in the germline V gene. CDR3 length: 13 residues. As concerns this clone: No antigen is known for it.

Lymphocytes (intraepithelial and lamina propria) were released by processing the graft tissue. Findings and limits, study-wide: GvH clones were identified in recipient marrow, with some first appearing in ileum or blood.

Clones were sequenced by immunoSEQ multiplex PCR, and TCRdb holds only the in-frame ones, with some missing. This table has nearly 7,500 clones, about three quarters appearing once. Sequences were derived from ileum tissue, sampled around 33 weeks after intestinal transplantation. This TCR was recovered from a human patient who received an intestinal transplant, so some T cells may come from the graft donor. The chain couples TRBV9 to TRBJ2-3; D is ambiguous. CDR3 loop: CASSVGRPDTQYF. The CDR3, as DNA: TGTGCCAGCAGCGTAGGAAGACCAGATACGCAGTATTTT. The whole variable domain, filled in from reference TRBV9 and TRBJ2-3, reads DSGVTQTPKHLITATGQRVTLRCSPRSGDLSVYWYQQSLDQGLQFLIQYYNGEERAKGNILERFSAQQFPDLHSELNLSSLELGDSALYFCASSVGRPDTQYFGPGTRLTVL.